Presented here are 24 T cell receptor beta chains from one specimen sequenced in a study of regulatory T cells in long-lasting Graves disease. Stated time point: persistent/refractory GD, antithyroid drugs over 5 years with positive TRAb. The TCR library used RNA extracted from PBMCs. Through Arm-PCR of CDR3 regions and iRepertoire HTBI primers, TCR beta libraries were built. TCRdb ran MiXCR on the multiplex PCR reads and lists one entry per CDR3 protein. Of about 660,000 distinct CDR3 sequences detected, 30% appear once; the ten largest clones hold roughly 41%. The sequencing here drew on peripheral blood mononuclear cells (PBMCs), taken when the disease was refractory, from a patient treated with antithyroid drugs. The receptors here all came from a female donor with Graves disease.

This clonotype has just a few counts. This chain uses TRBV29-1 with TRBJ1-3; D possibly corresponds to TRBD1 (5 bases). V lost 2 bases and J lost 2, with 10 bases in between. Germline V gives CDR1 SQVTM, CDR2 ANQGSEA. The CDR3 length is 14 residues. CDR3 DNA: TGCAGCGTTGAACTCCAGGGAGCTGGAAACACCATATATTTT. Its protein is CSVELQGAGNTIYF.

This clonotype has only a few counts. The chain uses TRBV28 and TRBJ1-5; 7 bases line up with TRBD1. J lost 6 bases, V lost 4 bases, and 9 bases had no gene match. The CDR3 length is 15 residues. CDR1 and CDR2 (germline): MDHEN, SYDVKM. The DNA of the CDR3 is TGTGCCAGCAGTTCCCTTAGGGGGCAAGGTCAGCCCCAGCATTTT. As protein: CASSSLRGQGQPQHF.

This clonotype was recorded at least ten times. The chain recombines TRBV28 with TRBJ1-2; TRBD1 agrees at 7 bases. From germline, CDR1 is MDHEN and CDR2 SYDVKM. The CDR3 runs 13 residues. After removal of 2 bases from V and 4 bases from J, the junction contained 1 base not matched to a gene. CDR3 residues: CASSLQGVYGYTF. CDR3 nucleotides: TGTGCCAGCAGTTTACAGGGGGTCTATGGCTACACCTTC.

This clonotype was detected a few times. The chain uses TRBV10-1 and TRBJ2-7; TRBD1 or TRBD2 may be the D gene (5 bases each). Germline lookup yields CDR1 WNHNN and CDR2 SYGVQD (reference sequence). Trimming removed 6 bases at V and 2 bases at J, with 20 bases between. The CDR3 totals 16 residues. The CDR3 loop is CASSAWGWRKPYEQYF. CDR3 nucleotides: TGCGCCAGCAGCGCCTGGGGGTGGCGGAAGCCCTACGAGCAGTACTTC.

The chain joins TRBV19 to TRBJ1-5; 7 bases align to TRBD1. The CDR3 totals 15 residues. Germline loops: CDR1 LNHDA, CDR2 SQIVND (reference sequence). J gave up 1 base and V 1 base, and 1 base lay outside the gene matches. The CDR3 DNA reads TGTGCCAGTAGTATAGCGGACAGGAGCAATCAGCCCCAGCATTTT. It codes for CASSIADRSNQPQHF.

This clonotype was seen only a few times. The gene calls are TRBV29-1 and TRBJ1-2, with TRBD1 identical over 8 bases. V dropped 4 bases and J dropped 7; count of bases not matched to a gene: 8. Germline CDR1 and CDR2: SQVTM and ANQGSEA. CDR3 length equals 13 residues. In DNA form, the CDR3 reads TGCAGCGTTGGTCTCAGGGGGCAGGTTGGCTACACCTTC. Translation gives CSVGLRGQVGYTF.

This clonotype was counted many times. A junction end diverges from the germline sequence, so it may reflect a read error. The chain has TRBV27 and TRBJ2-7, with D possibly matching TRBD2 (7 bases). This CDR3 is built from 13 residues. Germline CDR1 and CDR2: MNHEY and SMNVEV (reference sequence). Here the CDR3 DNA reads TGTGCCAGCAGTTTATCTTTCGGGGGGCTATACTCTTTC. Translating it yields CASSLSFGGLYSF.

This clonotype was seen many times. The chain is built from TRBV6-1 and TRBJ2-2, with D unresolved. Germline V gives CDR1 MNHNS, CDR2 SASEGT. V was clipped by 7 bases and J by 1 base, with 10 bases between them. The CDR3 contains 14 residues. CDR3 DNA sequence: TGTGCCAGCACTGGCCTAAGGAACACCGGGGAGCTGTTTTTT. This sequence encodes CASTGLRNTGELFF.

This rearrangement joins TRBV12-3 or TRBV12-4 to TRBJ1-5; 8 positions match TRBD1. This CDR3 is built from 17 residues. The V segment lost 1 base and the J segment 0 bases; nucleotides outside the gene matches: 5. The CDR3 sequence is CASSLGRGHRSNQPQHF. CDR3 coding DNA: TGTGCCAGCAGTTTAGGCAGGGGGCATCGTAGCAATCAGCCCCAGCATTTT.

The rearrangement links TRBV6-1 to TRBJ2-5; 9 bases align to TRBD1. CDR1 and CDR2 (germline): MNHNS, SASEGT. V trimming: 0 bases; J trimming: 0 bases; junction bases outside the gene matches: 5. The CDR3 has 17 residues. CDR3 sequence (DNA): TGTGCCAGCAGTGAAGCCTCCGGGACAGGGTACCAAGAGACCCAGTACTTC. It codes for CASSEASGTGYQETQYF.

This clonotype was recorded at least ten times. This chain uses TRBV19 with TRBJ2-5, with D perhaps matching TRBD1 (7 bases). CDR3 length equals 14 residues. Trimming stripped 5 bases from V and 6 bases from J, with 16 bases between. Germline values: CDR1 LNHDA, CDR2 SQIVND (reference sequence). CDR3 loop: CASSPTGEVKTQYF. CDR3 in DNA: TGTGCCAGTAGTCCTACAGGGGAGGTCAAGACCCAGTACTTC.

This chain's CDR3 is CASSQVERVPGTEKTSNQPQHF. The CDR3 nucleotides are TGCGCCAGCAGCCAGGTCGAGCGAGTACCCGGGACAGAGAAAACTAGCAATCAGCCCCAGCATTTT. This chain uses TRBV4-1 with TRBJ1-5; 7 bases are a match to TRBD1. Germline V gene data show CDR1 as MGHRA and CDR2 as YSYEKL. V lost 3 bases to trimming and J lost 0 bases; unmatched junction nucleotides: 23. This CDR3 region has 22 residues.

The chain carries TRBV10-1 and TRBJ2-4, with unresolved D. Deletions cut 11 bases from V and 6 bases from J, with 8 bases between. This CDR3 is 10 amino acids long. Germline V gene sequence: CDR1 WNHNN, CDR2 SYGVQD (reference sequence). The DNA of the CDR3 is TGCGCCTGCTTGGGAAACATTCAGTACTTC. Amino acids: CACLGNIQYF.

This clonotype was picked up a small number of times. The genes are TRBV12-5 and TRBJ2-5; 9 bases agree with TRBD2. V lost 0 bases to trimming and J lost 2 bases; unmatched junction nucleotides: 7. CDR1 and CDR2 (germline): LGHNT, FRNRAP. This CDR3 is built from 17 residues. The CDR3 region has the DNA TGTGCTAGTGGTTTGGTCTTACTAGCGGGTAGGCAAGAGACCCAGTACTTC. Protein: CASGLVLLAGRQETQYF.

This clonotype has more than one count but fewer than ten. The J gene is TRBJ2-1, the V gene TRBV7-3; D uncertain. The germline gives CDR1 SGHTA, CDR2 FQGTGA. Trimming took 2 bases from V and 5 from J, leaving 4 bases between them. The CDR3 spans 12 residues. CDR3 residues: CASSLVDNEQFF. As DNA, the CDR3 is TGTGCCAGCAGCTTAGTAGACAATGAGCAGTTCTTC.

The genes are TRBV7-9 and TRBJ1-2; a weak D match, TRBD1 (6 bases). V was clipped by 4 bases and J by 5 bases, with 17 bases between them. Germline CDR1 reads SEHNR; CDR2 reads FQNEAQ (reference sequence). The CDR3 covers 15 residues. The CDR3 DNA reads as TGTGCCAGCAGCTCAGTGACTCAGGGGTCGTATGGCTACACCTTC. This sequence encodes CASSSVTQGSYGYTF.

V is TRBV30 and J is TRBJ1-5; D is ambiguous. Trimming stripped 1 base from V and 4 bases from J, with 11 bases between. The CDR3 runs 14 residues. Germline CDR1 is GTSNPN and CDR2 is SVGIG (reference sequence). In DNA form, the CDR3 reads TGTGCCTGGAGTGGACACACGTGGAATCAGCCCCAGCATTTT. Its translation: CAWSGHTWNQPQHF.

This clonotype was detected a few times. The CDR3 here is CASSPQLQGAGQPQHF. Written as DNA, the CDR3 is TGTGCCAGCAGTCCTCAACTACAGGGGGCGGGTCAGCCCCAGCATTTT. The chain joins TRBV28 to TRBJ1-5, with TRBD1 matching over 9 bases. The CDR3 consists of 16 residues. Trimming cost V 5 bases and J 6 bases; bases outside gene matches: 11. Germline values: CDR1 MDHEN, CDR2 SYDVKM.

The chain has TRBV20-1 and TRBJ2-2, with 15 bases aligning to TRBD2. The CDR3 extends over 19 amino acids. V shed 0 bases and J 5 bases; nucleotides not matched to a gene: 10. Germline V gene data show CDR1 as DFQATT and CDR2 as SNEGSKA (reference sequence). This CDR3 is CSARDLGLAGGLITGELFF. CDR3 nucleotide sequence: TGCAGTGCTAGAGACCTCGGACTAGCGGGAGGGCTTATTACCGGGGAGCTGTTTTTT.

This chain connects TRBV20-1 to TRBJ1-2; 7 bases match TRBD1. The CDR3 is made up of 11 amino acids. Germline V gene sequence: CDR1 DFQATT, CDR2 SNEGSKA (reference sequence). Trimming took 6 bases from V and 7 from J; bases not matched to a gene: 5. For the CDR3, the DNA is TGCAGTGCGACGACAGGGATTGGCTACACCTTC. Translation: CSATTGIGYTF.

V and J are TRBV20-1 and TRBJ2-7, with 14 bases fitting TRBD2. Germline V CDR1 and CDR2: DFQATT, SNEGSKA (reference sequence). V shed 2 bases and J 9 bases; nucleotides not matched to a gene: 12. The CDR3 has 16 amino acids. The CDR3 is CSARTRLAGGERGQYF. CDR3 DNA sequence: TGCAGTGCTAGAACTCGACTAGCGGGAGGGGAGCGAGGGCAGTACTTC.

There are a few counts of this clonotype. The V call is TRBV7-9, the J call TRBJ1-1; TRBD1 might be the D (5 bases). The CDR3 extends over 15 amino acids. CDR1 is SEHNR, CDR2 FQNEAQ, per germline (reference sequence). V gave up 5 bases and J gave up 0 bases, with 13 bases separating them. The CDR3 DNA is TGTGCCAGCAGCATAACCGGGGCCATGAACACTGAAGCTTTCTTT. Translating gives CASSITGAMNTEAFF.

CDR3 bases: TGTGCCAGCAGCCTAGTAGCGAGGGAGAGGAACACCGGGGAGCTGTTTTTT. Protein sequence: CASSLVARERNTGELFF. The genes are TRBV7-9 and TRBJ2-2; a weak D match, TRBD2 (5 bases). V was cut by 5 bases and J by 1 base, with 17 bases left in between. The CDR3 is 17 residues long. From germline, CDR1 is SEHNR and CDR2 FQNEAQ (reference sequence).

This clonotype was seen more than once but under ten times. Written as DNA, the CDR3 is TGCAGTGCTAGCCGGGACAGGGGCAACTATGGCTACACCTTC. It encodes CSASRDRGNYGYTF. The rearrangement joins TRBV20-1 to TRBJ1-2; 10 bases are a match to TRBD1. In germline, CDR1 is DFQATT, CDR2 SNEGSKA (reference sequence). The CDR3 totals 14 residues. V shed 3 bases, J shed 2 bases, and the junction held 3 bases outside the gene matches.